This T cell receptor beta chain was retrieved from a study of molecular identifiers for immune sequencing clone quantification (dated by TCRdb to the late 2010s). Describing the broader study: In a replicate experiment, RNA from 20,000 or 100,000 naive CD8 T cells was split into five aliquots, four of which were sequenced. CD8 T cells were used in a methods study to benchmark molecular-identifier clustering-based TCR repertoire sequencing (MIDCIRS) and TCR RNA copy counting. General study outcomes and caveats: The naive libraries included spiked-in Jurkat TCR RNA (roughly 11 copies' worth), and this RNA is not part of the donor repertoire. Spiked-in Jurkat TCR RNA equivalent to a single cell was reported to be detectable even among one million naive CD8 T cells. Identical TCR molecules sharing a barcode could cause highly expanded clone sizes to be underestimated. In CMV-specific effector cells, clones with more than 20 RNA copies accounted for over 97% of molecules, whereas in naive cells such clones accounted for under 1%. When barcode sub-clustering was omitted, TCR diversity was inflated by chimeric consensus sequences, with chimeras reaching as high as 47%. Modeling estimated approximately 3 recovered TCR RNA copies per cell, compared with approximately 10 by digital PCR, which implies about 30% capture efficiency.

Libraries of naive CD8 T cells were built from approximately 22,000 to 940,000 sorted cells, with 10%, 30% or 50% of the purified RNA used. Naive CD8 T cells, defined as CD8+CD4-CCR7+CD45RA+, were FACS-sorted into RLT Plus buffer on a BD FACSAria II. To test detection sensitivity, Jurkat RNA equivalent to more than 9 TCR copies was spiked into samples of about 19,000-1,000,000 naive CD8 T cells. CD8 T cells were enriched using RosetteSep CD8+ T Cell Enrichment Cocktail and Ficoll-Paque, and the enriched cells then underwent ACK red cell lysis. This clonotype has a count of ten or more. Its antigen is currently not known. Base qualities are not recorded, but no much larger clone differs from it by a single base. Libraries were made using PCR. TCRdb lists the instrument as Illumina HiSeq 4000. Bulk TCR libraries were generated as previously described, with the TCR primers listed in Table S5 used. The Qiagen AllPrep DNA/RNA kit was used to purify total RNA. Before analysis, reads from multiple sequencing runs of the same library were pooled. The authors' pipeline ran thus. Only reads with exact TCR constant sequence were kept, trimmed to 150 nt, and grouped by their 12-nt molecular barcodes. Reads in each barcode group were sub-clustered using a 15% Levenshtein threshold, and a quality-weighted consensus sequence was built for each RNA molecule. Non-functional sequences were removed, as were lower-count sequences one edit away from another. Based on fitting two negative binomial distributions, any barcode sub-cluster with under 20% of the maximum read count was discarded. TCRdb reworked the public reads: Q25 trimming with fastp, MiXCR clone assembly, productive beta chains retained. For every CDR3 protein sequence, its rows merge into one entry that carries the most common genes and DNA. In this record, the V and J calls reflect TCRdb's handling and not the investigators' own analysis. This sample has 60,000 to 65,000 distinct CDR3 sequences in its table, and around 20% of those were observed once. The biggest ten clones account for 1.4% to 1.5% of the sample.

From the cysteine through the phenylalanine, the CDR3 covers 12 amino acids. The DNA shown is the 36-base CDR3, in frame from base 1. CDR1 and CDR2 are read off the germline V gene as SGHTA and FQGNSA. The V end loses 1 base and the J end loses 8 bases, and a stretch of 6 bases separates them. The receptor chain draws on TRBV7-2 and TRBJ2-1; no D gene can be assigned with confidence. Sequenced: naive CD8+ T cells from blood, with Jurkat cell RNA spiked in. The sample's cell subset or site label, in plain terms: FACS-sorted CD8+CD4-CCR7+CD45RA+ naive T cells. The receptor was derived from a human donor in good health. Some libraries in this study had Jurkat cell RNA spiked in. At the DNA level, the sequence is TGTGCCAGCAGCTTAGGTTATGATGAGCAGTTCTTC. Its translation is CASSLGYDEQFF.